This T cell receptor beta chain was sequenced during a study of OX40 agonist ivuxolimab in advanced cancers. This CDR3 comprises 11 residues. V gave up 1 base and J gave up 5 bases, with 3 bases separating them. Germline loops: CDR1 SEHNR, CDR2 FQNEAQ (reference sequence). The assay was immunoSEQ multiplex PCR, and TCRdb's table has in-frame clones only and misses some. The data show around 68,000 clones, roughly 89% seen once. This sample comprised CD4+ or CD8+ T cells sorted from blood, obtained in a trial of the OX40 agonist ivuxolimab. V and J are TRBV7-9 and TRBJ2-7; D not resolved. This receptor was identified in an adult with an advanced solid tumor such as melanoma, head and neck, liver or kidney cancer. CDR3 DNA sequence: TGTGCCAGCAGCTTAGTAGACGAGCAGTACTTC. Translation: CASSLVDEQYF.